The entry below gives a single TCR beta chain sequence along with its context. The antigen is undetermined. CDR1 is MNHEY and CDR2 is SMNVEV in the germline V gene (reference sequence). Trimming cost V 7 bases and J 1 base, with 13 bases left between them. This CDR3 comprises 14 residues. Per-sample assaying covered about 10^5 TCR templates. The data were produced by immunoSEQ multiplex PCR, yet TCRdb's version contains in-frame clones alone and is incomplete. The sample carries 70,000 or so clones, under 95% recorded once. The sample is drawn from a study of siplizumab effects on memory and regulatory T cells. Regarding the study as a whole: Siplizumab produced a significant drop in alloreactive sequences attributable to unstimulated CD4+ memory cells. Naive T cells looked more diverse than memory cells, and they looked like major contributors to the alloresponse.

The sequence derives from a human donor in good health. The specimen sequenced was CD8+ T cells sorted from blood. This chain uses TRBV27 with TRBJ1-1, with D uncertain. CDR3 coding DNA: TGTGCCAGCAACCACCTCGGCGGGAACACTGAAGCTTTCTTT. It encodes CASNHLGGNTEAFF.